Each of the 21 T cell receptor beta chains below was sequenced from the same sample in a study of Graves' ophthalmopathy and Graves' hyperthyroidism. Amplification targeted the TCR beta CDR3 regions, with RNA transcripts as the source material. Scientists carried out first-round RT-PCR using HTBI primers and then a second-round multiplex PCR. One entry per CDR3 protein, called by TCRdb with MiXCR from the multiplex PCR reads. Here the sample spans 620,000 or so distinct CDR3 sequences, 22% being singletons. Sequencing input: peripheral blood. All receptors derive from a young woman with stable Graves' hyperthyroidism. Some clones in this sample may be carry-over from other donors' samples.

This clonotype was observed at least ten times. The rearrangement links TRBV9 to TRBJ1-5; D remains ambiguous. The CDR3 covers 15 residues. The V gene's germline CDR1 is SGDLS and CDR2 YYNGEE. V was shortened by 0 bases and J by 4 bases, with 11 bases between the two germline ends. CDR3 amino acids: CASSVEPGVNQPQHF. Written as DNA, the CDR3 is TGTGCCAGCAGCGTAGAACCGGGAGTAAATCAGCCCCAGCATTTT.

This clonotype was counted ten times or more. DNA of the CDR3: TGTGCCAGCGACCAAAGCCGTGGCAGGGGGGACGAGCAGTACTTC. The encoded protein is CASDQSRGRGDEQYF. The rearrangement joins TRBV6-5 to TRBJ2-7; tentatively, D is TRBD1 (7 bases). V lost 8 bases and J 5 bases, leaving 22 bases between the germline ends. Germline V gives CDR1 MNHEY, CDR2 SVGAGI. The CDR3 is made up of 15 amino acids.

This clonotype was seen ten or more times. V and J are TRBV2 and TRBJ1-3; D remains unclear. V was cut by 4 bases and J by 0 bases, with 1 base left in between. Germline assignment: CDR1 SNHLY and CDR2 FYNNEI. CDR3 size: 12 residues. DNA for the CDR3: TGTGCCAGCAGTGGCTCTGGAAACACCATATATTTT. Translated, it gives CASSGSGNTIYF.

This clonotype was observed many times. The chain couples TRBV12-3 or TRBV12-4 to TRBJ2-2; D not resolved. V gave up 7 bases and J gave up 7 bases, with 7 bases separating them. The CDR3 loop spans 11 amino acids. CDR3 bases: TGTGCCAGCACCTTGGGCGGGGAGCTGTTTTTT. Translating gives CASTLGGELFF.

This clonotype occurred many times. V is TRBV12-3 or TRBV12-4 and J is TRBJ2-5; D is uncertain. The V end lost 3 bases, the J end lost 1 base, and 6 bases lay between the germline ends. CDR3 length: 13 amino acids. DNA of the CDR3: TGTGCCAGCAGTTTTGCTAGCCAAGAGACCCAGTACTTC. This translates into CASSFASQETQYF.

This clonotype has at least ten counts. V and J are TRBV12-3 or TRBV12-4 and TRBJ1-2; D is unresolved. V lost 0 bases and J lost 5, with 4 bases in between. The CDR3 runs 12 residues. Here the CDR3 reads CASSLARYGYTF. The CDR3 DNA sequence: TGTGCCAGCAGTTTAGCGCGGTATGGCTACACCTTC.

This clonotype occurred many times. The J gene is TRBJ2-7, the V gene TRBV12-3 or TRBV12-4; 12 bases are shared with TRBD2. This CDR3 spans 16 amino acids. J lost 4 bases, V lost 6 bases, and 10 bases had no gene match. This chain's CDR3 is CASSPRATSGSYEQYF. The CDR3 DNA is TGTGCCAGCAGCCCCCGGGCGACTAGCGGGAGTTACGAGCAGTACTTC.

This clonotype was detected a few times. This chain joins TRBV5-1 and TRBJ2-7; 9 nucleotides agree with TRBD1. The CDR3 extends over 14 amino acids. Trimming took 4 bases from V and 6 from J; bases not matched to a gene: 8. The germline V gene encodes CDR1 SGHRS and CDR2 YFSETQ. The CDR3 DNA reads as TGCGCCAGCAGCCGACAGGGGGGCGTTTCCGAGCAGTACTTC. Protein sequence: CASSRQGGVSEQYF.

A few counts support this clonotype. V is TRBV12-3 or TRBV12-4 and J is TRBJ1-5; a possible D gene is TRBD1 (5 bases). Trimming shortened V by 1 base and J by 3 bases, and 16 bases separated the two germline ends. The CDR3 contains 17 residues. This CDR3 reads CASSLVWGGLPNQPQHF. The CDR3 bases are TGTGCCAGCAGTTTAGTGTGGGGCGGCTTACCCAATCAGCCCCAGCATTTT.

This clonotype has only one observation. This rearrangement joins TRBV28 to TRBJ2-7, with D perhaps matching TRBD2 (7 bases). The CDR3 totals 16 residues. V was pared by 4 bases and J by 4 bases, with 20 bases between. From germline, CDR1 is MDHEN and CDR2 SYDVKM. The CDR3 DNA reads as TGTGCCAGCAGTTCTACGCGCGGGGCGGGGGCTTACGAGCAGTACTTC. Amino acid sequence: CASSSTRGAGAYEQYF.

There are many counts of this clonotype. This sequence joins TRBV12-3 or TRBV12-4 and TRBJ1-1; D possibly corresponds to TRBD1 (6 bases). Trimming pared 1 base from V and 7 bases from J, leaving 19 bases between. The CDR3 has 16 amino acids. CDR3 protein: CASSLVLPGGPGEAFF. The CDR3 nucleotides read TGTGCCAGCAGTTTAGTGTTACCCGGGGGGCCTGGTGAAGCTTTCTTT.

The J gene is TRBJ2-7, the V gene TRBV12-3 or TRBV12-4; no reliable D call. Between the trimmed V and J ends, which lost 7 bases and 3 bases, there was a span of 13 bases. This CDR3 has 13 residues. CDR3 sequence: CASTKPGLYEQYF. CDR3 coding DNA: TGTGCCAGCACCAAGCCCGGCCTCTACGAGCAGTACTTC.

The CDR3 spells CASRPGGSSGNTIYF. In nucleotides, the CDR3 is TGTGCCAGCAGACCCGGGGGGTCCTCTGGAAACACCATATATTTT. V gene TRBV12-3 or TRBV12-4 combines with J gene TRBJ1-3, with D perhaps matching TRBD1 (5 bases). CDR3 size: 15 residues. V was trimmed by 6 bases and J by 0 bases, leaving 12 bases between them.

The table lists this clonotype with many counts. The genes are TRBV19 and TRBJ1-1; D ambiguous. The CDR3 is 14 amino acids. Per the germline V gene, CDR1 is LNHDA and CDR2 is SQIVND (reference sequence). The V and J ends lost 3 bases and 1 base respectively, with 9 bases between them. CDR3 protein: CASSMRGRNTEAFF. The CDR3 DNA is TGTGCCAGTAGTATGCGTGGTCGGAACACTGAAGCTTTCTTT.

The gene calls are TRBV11-2 and TRBJ2-5; no clear D. V lost 5 bases and J 5 bases, leaving 9 bases between the germline ends. This CDR3 has 12 residues. Germline V gives CDR1 SGHAT, CDR2 FQNNGV. CDR3 in amino acids: CASSHLEETQYF. CDR3 coding DNA: TGTGCCAGCAGCCACTTGGAGGAGACCCAGTACTTC. Supplemented by reference TRBV11-2 and TRBJ2-5, the full variable domain reads EAGVAQSPRYKIIEKRQSVAFWCNPISGHATLYWYQQILGQGPKLLIQFQNNGVVDDSQLPKDRFSAERLKGVDSTLKIQPAKLEDSAVYLCASSHLEETQYFGPGTRLLVL.

At least ten counts were recorded for this clonotype. This chain connects TRBV11-2 to TRBJ2-4, with D perhaps assigned TRBD1 or TRBD2 (5 bases each). This CDR3 has 15 residues. Deletions cut 1 base from V and 6 bases from J, with 13 bases between. From germline, CDR1 is SGHAT and CDR2 FQNNGV. The CDR3 bases are TGTGCCAGCAGCTTAGTTTCCGGGGCGGGAAACATTCAGTACTTC. Translation gives CASSLVSGAGNIQYF.

This clonotype was seen just once. The chain links TRBV11-2 to TRBJ1-3; weak D call: TRBD1 (5 bases). Germline-derived CDR1 and CDR2 are SGHAT and FQNNGV. The CDR3 is 16 amino acids. V was shortened by 4 bases and J by 0 bases, with 13 bases between the two germline ends. The CDR3 loop is CASSSNGAGSGNTIYF. The CDR3 DNA reads as TGTGCCAGCAGCTCAAACGGGGCTGGCTCTGGAAACACCATATATTTT.

There are many counts of this clonotype. The V gene is TRBV6-2 or TRBV6-3, the J gene TRBJ2-5; 12 positions match TRBD2. The CDR3 consists of 14 residues. Germline CDR1 and CDR2: MNHEY and SVGEGT. The V and J ends lost 10 bases and 4 bases, in that order; junction bases with no gene match: 7. In DNA form, the CDR3 reads TGTGCCACCTGGACTAGCGGGGTTGGAGAGACCCAGTACTTC. Translated: CATWTSGVGETQYF.

Many counts were recorded for this clonotype. The V gene is TRBV12-3 or TRBV12-4, the J gene TRBJ2-7; the D call may be TRBD1 or TRBD2 (5 bases each). The CDR3 has 16 residues. V was shortened by 3 bases and J by 6 bases, with 21 bases between the two germline ends. CDR3: CASSFLSAAGRSEQYF. The DNA for the CDR3 is TGTGCCAGCAGTTTCCTCTCAGCGGCAGGGCGGAGCGAGCAGTACTTC.

V gene TRBV6-1 combines with J gene TRBJ1-5; possible D gene TRBD1, 6 bases. This CDR3 region has 14 residues. Trimming took off 4 bases at V and 3 bases at J, with 10 bases between the two ends. The germline gives CDR1 MNHNS, CDR2 SASEGT. The CDR3 region is CASSGTGNNQPQHF. As DNA, the CDR3 is TGTGCCAGCAGTGGCACAGGGAACAATCAGCCCCAGCATTTT.

This clonotype has just a few counts. The chain has TRBV6-2 or TRBV6-3 and TRBJ2-6; 7 nucleotides align to TRBD1. The trim removed 5 bases at V and 0 bases at J, leaving 13 bases unmatched. The CDR3 runs 19 residues. Germline lookup yields CDR1 MNHEY and CDR2 SVGEGT. CDR3 nucleotides: TGTGCCAGCAGTCCCCCCTCGACAGGGCTCGTCTCTGGGGCCAACGTCCTGACTTTC. Its translation is CASSPPSTGLVSGANVLTF.